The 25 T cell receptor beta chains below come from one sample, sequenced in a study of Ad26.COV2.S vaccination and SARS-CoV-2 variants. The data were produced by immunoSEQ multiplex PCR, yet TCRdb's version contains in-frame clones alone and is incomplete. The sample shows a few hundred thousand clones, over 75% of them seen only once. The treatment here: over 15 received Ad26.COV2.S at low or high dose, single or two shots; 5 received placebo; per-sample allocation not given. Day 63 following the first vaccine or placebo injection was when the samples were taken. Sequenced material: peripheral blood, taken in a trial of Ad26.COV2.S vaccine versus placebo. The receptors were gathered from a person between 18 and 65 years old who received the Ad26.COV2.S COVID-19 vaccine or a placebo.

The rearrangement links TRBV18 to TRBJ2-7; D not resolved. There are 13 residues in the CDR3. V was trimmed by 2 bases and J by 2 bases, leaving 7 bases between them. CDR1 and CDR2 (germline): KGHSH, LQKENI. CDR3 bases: TGTGCCAGCTCACCAGGGATCACCTACGAGCAGTACTTC. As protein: CASSPGITYEQYF.

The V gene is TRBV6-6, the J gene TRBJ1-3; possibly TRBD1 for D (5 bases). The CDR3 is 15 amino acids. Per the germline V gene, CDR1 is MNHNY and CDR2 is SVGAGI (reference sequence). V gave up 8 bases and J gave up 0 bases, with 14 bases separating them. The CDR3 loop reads CASDGTESSGNTIYF. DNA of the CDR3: TGTGCCAGCGACGGGACCGAAAGCTCTGGAAACACCATATATTTT.

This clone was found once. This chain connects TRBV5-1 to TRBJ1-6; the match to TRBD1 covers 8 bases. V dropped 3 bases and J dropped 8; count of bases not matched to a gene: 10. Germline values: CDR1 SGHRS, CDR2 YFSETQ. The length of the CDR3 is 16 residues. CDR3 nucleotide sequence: TGCGCCAGCAGCTACCGCGAACCAGGGGGCGATTCACCCCTCCACTTT. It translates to CASSYREPGGDSPLHF. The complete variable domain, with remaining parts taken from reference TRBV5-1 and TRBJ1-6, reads KAGVTQTPRYLIKTRGQQVTLSCSPISGHRSVSWYQQTPGQGLQFLFEYFSETQRNKGNFPGRFSGRQFSNSRSEMNVSTLELGDSALYLCASSYREPGGDSPLHFGNGTRLTVT.

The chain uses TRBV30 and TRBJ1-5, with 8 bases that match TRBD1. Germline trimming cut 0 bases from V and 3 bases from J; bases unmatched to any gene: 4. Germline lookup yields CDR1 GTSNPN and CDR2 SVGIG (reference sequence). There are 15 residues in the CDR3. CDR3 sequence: CAWSVRDRTNQPQHF. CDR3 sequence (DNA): TGTGCCTGGAGTGTACGGGACAGGACCAATCAGCCCCAGCATTTT.

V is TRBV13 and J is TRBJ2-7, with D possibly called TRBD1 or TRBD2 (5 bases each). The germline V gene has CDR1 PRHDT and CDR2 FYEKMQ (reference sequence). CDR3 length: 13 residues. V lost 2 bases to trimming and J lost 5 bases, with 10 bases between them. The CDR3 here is CASSLNKGHEQYF. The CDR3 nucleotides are TGTGCCAGCAGCTTAAATAAGGGACACGAGCAGTACTTC.

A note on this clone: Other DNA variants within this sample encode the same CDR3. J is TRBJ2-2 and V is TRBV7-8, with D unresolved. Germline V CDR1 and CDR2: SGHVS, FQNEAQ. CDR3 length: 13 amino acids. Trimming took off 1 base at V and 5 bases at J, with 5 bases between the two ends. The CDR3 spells CASSLVDTGELFF. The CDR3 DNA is TGTGCCAGCAGCTTAGTAGATACCGGGGAGCTGTTTTTT.

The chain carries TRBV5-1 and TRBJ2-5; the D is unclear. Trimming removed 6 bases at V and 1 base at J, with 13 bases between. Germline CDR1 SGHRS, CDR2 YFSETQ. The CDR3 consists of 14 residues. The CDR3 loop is CASNLGRSQETQYF. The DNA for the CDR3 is TGCGCCAGCAACCTCGGACGGTCCCAAGAGACCCAGTACTTC.

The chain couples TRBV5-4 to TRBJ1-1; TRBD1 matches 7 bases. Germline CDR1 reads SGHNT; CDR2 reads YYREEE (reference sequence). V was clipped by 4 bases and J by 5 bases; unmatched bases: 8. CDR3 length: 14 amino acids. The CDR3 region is CASSQTGSRTEAFF. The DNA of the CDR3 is TGTGCCAGCAGCCAGACAGGGTCTAGGACTGAAGCTTTCTTT.

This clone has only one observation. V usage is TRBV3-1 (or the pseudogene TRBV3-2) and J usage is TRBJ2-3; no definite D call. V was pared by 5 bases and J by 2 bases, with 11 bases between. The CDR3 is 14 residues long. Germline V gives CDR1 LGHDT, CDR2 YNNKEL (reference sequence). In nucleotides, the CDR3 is TGTGCCAGCAGCACATTAAACCACACAGATACGCAGTATTTT. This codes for CASSTLNHTDTQYF.

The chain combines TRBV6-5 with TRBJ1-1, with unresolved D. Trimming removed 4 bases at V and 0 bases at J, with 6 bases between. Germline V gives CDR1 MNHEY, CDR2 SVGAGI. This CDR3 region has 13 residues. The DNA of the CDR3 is TGTGCCAGCAGTTTCTCACTGAACACTGAAGCTTTCTTT. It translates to CASSFSLNTEAFF.

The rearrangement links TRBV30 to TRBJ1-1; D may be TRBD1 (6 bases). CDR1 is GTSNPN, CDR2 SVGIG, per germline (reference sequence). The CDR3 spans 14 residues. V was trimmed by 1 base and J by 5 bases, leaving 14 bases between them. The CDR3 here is CAWSEGGLRTEAFF. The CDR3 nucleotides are TGTGCCTGGAGTGAGGGGGGGCTGAGGACTGAAGCTTTCTTT.

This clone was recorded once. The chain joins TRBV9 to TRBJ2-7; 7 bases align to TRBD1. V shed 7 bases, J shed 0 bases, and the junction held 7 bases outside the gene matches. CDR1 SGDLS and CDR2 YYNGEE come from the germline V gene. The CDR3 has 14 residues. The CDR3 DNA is TGTGCCAGCGGAGGAAGGGACAGCTCCTACGAGCAGTACTTC. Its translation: CASGGRDSSYEQYF.

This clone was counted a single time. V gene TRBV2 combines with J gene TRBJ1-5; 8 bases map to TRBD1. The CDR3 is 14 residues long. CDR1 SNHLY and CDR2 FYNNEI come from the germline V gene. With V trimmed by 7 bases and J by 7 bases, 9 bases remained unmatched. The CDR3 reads CASTLDRESQPQHF. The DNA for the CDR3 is TGTGCCAGCACCCTGGACAGGGAATCGCAGCCCCAGCATTTT. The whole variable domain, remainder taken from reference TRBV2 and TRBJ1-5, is EPEVTQTPSHQVTQMGQEVILRCVPISNHLYFYWYRQILGQKVEFLVSFYNNEISEKSEIFDDQFSVERPDGSNFTLKIRSTKLEDSAMYFCASTLDRESQPQHFGDGTRLSIL.

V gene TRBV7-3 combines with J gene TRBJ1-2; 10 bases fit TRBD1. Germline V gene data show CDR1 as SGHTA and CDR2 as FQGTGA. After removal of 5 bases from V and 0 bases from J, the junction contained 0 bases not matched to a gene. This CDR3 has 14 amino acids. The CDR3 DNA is TGTGCCAGCAGCGGGACAGGGGCTAACTATGGCTACACCTTC. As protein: CASSGTGANYGYTF. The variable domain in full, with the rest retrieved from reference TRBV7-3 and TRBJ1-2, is GAGVSQTPSNKVTEKGKYVELRCDPISGHTALYWYRQSLGQGPEFLIYFQGTGAADDSGLPNDRFFAVRPEGSVSTLKIQRTERGDSAVYLCASSGTGANYGYTFGSGTRLTVV.

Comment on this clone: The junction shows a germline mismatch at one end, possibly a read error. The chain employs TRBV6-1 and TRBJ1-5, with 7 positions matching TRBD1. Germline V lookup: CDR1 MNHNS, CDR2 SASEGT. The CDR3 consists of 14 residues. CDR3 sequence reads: CASSEFRGNPPQHF. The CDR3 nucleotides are TGTGCCAGCAGTGAGTTCAGGGGGAATCCGCCCCAGCATTTT.

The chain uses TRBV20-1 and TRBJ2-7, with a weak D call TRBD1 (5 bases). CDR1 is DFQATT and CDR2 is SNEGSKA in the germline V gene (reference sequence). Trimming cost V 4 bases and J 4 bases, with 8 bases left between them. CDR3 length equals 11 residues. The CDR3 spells CSATDRYEQYF. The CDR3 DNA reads TGCAGTGCTACAGACAGATACGAGCAGTACTTC.

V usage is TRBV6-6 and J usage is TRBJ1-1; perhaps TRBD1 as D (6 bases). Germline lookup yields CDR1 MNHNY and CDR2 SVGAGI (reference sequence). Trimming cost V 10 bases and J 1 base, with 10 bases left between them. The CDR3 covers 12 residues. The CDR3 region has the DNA TGTGCCACTAGAGGGGGGAACACTGAAGCTTTCTTT. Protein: CATRGGNTEAFF.

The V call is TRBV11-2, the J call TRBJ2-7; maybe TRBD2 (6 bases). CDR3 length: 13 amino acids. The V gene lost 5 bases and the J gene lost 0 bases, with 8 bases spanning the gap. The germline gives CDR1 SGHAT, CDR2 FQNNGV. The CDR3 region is CASSRGYSYEQYF. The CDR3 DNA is TGTGCCAGCAGCCGGGGGTACTCCTACGAGCAGTACTTC. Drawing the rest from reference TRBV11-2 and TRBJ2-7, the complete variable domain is EAGVAQSPRYKIIEKRQSVAFWCNPISGHATLYWYQQILGQGPKLLIQFQNNGVVDDSQLPKDRFSAERLKGVDSTLKIQPAKLEDSAVYLCASSRGYSYEQYFGPGTRLTVT.

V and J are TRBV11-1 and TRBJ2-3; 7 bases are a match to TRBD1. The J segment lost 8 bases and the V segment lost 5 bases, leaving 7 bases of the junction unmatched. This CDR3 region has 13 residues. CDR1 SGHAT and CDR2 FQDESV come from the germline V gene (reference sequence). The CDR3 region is CASSTTGSATQYF. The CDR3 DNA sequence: TGTGCCAGCAGCACGACAGGGTCGGCTACGCAGTATTTT.

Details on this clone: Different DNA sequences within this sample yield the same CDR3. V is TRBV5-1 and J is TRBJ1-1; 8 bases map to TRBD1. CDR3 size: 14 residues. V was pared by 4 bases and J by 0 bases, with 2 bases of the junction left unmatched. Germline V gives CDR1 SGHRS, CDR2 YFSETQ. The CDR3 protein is CASSPGQVNTEAFF. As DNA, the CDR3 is TGCGCCAGCAGCCCGGGACAGGTGAACACTGAAGCTTTCTTT.

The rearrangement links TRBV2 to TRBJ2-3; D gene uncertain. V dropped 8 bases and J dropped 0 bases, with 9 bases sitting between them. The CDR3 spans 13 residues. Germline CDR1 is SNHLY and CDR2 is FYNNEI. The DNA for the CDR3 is TGTGCCAGCGGAGAATACAGCACAGATACGCAGTATTTT. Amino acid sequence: CASGEYSTDTQYF.

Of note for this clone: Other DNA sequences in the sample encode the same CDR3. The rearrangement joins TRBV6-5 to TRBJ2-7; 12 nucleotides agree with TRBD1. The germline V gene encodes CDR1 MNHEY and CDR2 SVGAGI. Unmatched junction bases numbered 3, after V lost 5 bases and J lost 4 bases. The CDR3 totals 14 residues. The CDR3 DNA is TGTGCCAGCAGTAGGGGACAGGGGGCTTACGAGCAGTACTTC. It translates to CASSRGQGAYEQYF.

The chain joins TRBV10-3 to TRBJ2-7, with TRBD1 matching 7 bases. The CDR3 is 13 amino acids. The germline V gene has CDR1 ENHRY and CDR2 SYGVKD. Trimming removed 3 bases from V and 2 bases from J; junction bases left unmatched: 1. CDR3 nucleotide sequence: TGTGCCATCAGTGACACAGGGGCCTACGAGCAGTACTTC. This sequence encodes CAISDTGAYEQYF.

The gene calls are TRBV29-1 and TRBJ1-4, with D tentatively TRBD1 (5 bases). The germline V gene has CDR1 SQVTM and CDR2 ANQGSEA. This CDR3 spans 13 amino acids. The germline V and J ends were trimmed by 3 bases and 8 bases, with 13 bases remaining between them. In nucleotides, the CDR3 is TGCAGCGTTGACCAGGGAAAGGGCGAAAAACTGTTTTTT. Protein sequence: CSVDQGKGEKLFF.

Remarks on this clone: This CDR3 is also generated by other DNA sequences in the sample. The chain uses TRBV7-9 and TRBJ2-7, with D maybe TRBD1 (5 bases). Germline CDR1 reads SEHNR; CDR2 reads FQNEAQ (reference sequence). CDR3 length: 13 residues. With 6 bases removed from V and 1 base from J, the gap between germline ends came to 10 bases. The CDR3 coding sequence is TGTGCCAGCAGTTGGCAGGGTTCCTACGAGCAGTACTTC. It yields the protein CASSWQGSYEQYF.